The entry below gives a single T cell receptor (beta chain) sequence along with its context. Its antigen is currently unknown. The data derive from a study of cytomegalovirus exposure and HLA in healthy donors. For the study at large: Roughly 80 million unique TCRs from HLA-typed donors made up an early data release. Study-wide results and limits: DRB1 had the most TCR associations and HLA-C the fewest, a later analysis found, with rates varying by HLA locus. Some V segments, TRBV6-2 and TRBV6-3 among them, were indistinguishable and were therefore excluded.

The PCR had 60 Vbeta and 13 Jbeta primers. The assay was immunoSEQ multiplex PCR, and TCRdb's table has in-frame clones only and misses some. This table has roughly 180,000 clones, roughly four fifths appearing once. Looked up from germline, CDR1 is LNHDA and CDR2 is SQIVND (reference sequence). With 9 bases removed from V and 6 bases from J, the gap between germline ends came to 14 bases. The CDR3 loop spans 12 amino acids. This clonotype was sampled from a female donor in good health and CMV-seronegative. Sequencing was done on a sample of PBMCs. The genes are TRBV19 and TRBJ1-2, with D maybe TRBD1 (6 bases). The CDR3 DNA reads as TGTGCCAGCCAAACAGGGTTGGATGGCTACACCTTC. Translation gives CASQTGLDGYTF. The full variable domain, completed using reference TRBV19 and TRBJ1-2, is DGGITQSPKYLFRKEGQNVTLSCEQNLNHDAMYWYRQDPGQGLRLIYYSQIVNDFQKGDIAEGYSVSREKKESFPLTVTSAQKNPTAFYLCASQTGLDGYTFGSGTRLTVV.